This passage covers 31 T cell receptor beta chains from one sample sequenced in a study of cytomegalovirus exposure and HLA in healthy donors. It was with 60 Vbeta and 13 Jbeta primers that the PCR ran. Here immunoSEQ multiplex PCR was the method, and the copy in TCRdb shows in-frame clones only, minus some. Among around 160,000 clones listed, just over 70% were seen once. Sequencing was done on a sample of PBMCs. These receptors all come from a man aged 18 to 35 in good health and CMV-seropositive.

The chain combines TRBV27 with TRBJ2-1; 9 bases agree with TRBD2. CDR1 MNHEY and CDR2 SMNVEV come from the germline V gene (reference sequence). CDR3 length: 16 residues. Trimming at V came to 6 bases and at J to 6 bases, leaving 12 bases not matched to a gene. The CDR3 DNA is TGTGCCAGCAGGGCTTGGGACAGCGGGAGGCCCAATGAGCAGTTCTTC. It specifies CASRAWDSGRPNEQFF.

In its sample, this clone was seen once. The chain joins TRBV7-9 to TRBJ1-5, with D maybe TRBD1 (5 bases). CDR1 is SEHNR, CDR2 FQNEAQ, per germline (reference sequence). The CDR3 is made up of 13 amino acids. V gave up 4 bases and J gave up 4 bases, with 8 bases separating them. The CDR3 loop is CASSSQGNQPQHF. For the CDR3, the DNA is TGTGCCAGCAGCTCCCAGGGAAATCAGCCCCAGCATTTT. The full variable domain, completed using reference TRBV7-9 and TRBJ1-5, is DTGVSQNPRHKITKRGQNVTFRCDPISEHNRLYWYRQTLGQGPEFLTYFQNEAQLEKSRLLSDRFSAERPKGSFSTLEIQRTEQGDSAMYLCASSSQGNQPQHFGDGTRLSIL.

V gene TRBV5-1 combines with J gene TRBJ2-2; possible D gene TRBD1, 6 bases. The CDR3 contains 17 residues. From germline, CDR1 is SGHRS and CDR2 YFSETQ. V gave up 4 bases and J gave up 0 bases, with 16 bases separating them. CDR3 residues: CASSLGPGTSNTGELFF. The CDR3 bases are TGCGCCAGCAGCCTGGGCCCAGGGACATCGAACACCGGGGAGCTGTTTTTT.

The rearrangement uses TRBV18 and TRBJ2-3, with TRBD2 identical over 9 bases. This CDR3 is built from 15 residues. CDR1 KGHSH and CDR2 LQKENI come from the germline V gene. V dropped 0 bases and J dropped 4; count of bases not matched to a gene: 2. The CDR3, as DNA: TGTGCCAGCTCACCACCTAGCGGGGGCGCAGATACGCAGTATTTT. Amino acid sequence: CASSPPSGGADTQYF.

The CDR3 region is CASTPGQNTEAFF. CDR3 nucleotides: TGTGCCAGCACCCCGGGACAGAACACTGAAGCTTTCTTT. This chain joins TRBV6-5 and TRBJ1-1; possibly TRBD1 for D (6 bases). The V end was cut by 7 bases, the J end by 1 base, with 10 bases between. Per germline, CDR1 MNHEY and CDR2 SVGAGI. The CDR3 consists of 13 residues.

This chain connects TRBV6-5 to TRBJ1-1; perhaps TRBD1 as D (6 bases). Per the germline V gene, CDR1 is MNHEY and CDR2 is SVGAGI. This CDR3 spans 15 amino acids. The V gene lost 6 bases and the J gene lost 1 base, with 15 bases spanning the gap. The CDR3 is CASSLTTGTNTEAFF. CDR3 coding DNA: TGTGCCAGCAGCTTGACCACAGGGACGAACACTGAAGCTTTCTTT.

The chain links TRBV5-4 to TRBJ1-6; tentatively, D is TRBD1 (5 bases). Deletions cut 0 bases from V and 10 bases from J, with 17 bases between. The CDR3 has 16 residues. CDR1 and CDR2 from the germline V gene are SGHNT and YYREEE (reference sequence). The CDR3 nucleotides are TGTGCCAGCAGCTTGGGATACCAGGGAAGGCCGTCACCCCTCCACTTT. Encoded protein: CASSLGYQGRPSPLHF.

The chain has TRBV19 and TRBJ2-5, with 8 bases lining up with TRBD2. CDR3 length: 13 residues. Trimming took 9 bases from V and 6 from J; bases not matched to a gene: 9. Germline V gene lookup returns CDR1 LNHDA and CDR2 SQIVND (reference sequence). In DNA, the CDR3 is TGTGCCAGCCGCGGACTAGCCGCGCAGACCCAGTACTTC. Protein sequence: CASRGLAAQTQYF.

The gene calls are TRBV6-5 and TRBJ1-2, with a weak D call TRBD1 (6 bases). The CDR3 length is 13 residues. V was trimmed by 4 bases and J by 4 bases, leaving 10 bases between them. Germline CDR1 MNHEY, CDR2 SVGAGI. The CDR3 DNA reads as TGTGCCAGCAGTTTGGACAGTCGCTATGGCTACACCTTC. This gives the protein CASSLDSRYGYTF.

The V and J genes are TRBV10-2 and TRBJ1-4; D ambiguous. Germline CDR1 reads WSHSY; CDR2 reads SAAADI. CDR3 length equals 14 residues. V was trimmed by 5 bases and J by 5 bases, leaving 12 bases between them. The CDR3 coding sequence is TGCGCCAGCAGTAACAGCTTTTCAAATGAAAAACTGTTTTTT. It translates to CASSNSFSNEKLFF.

This clone was detected once. This sample also contains other DNA sequences that code for the same CDR3. J is TRBJ1-1 and V is TRBV6-1; maybe TRBD1 (5 bases). V gave up 4 bases and J gave up 0 bases, with 9 bases separating them. Germline V gene data show CDR1 as MNHNS and CDR2 as SASEGT. The CDR3 is 14 amino acids. The CDR3 is CASSVQGMNTEAFF. CDR3 sequence (DNA): TGTGCCAGCAGTGTGCAGGGAATGAACACTGAAGCTTTCTTT.

Concerning this clone: Germline is not matched at one junction end, which may reflect a read error. This chain connects TRBV7-7 to TRBJ2-2; 10 bases map to TRBD1. Germline values: CDR1 SSHAT, CDR2 FNYEAQ (reference sequence). This CDR3 spans 15 amino acids. In DNA, the CDR3 is TGTGCTAGCAGTCACGGGACAGGGGCGGCCGGGGAGCTGTTTTTT. Protein sequence: CASSHGTGAAGELFF.

V and J are TRBV6-5 and TRBJ1-4, with TRBD1 matching over 7 bases. Germline CDR1 reads MNHEY; CDR2 reads SVGAGI. The CDR3 length is 14 residues. The V gene end was trimmed by 4 bases and the J gene end by 7 bases; junction bases not matched to a gene: 6. The CDR3 here is CASSLSQGVEKLFF. The CDR3 DNA sequence: TGTGCCAGCAGTTTGAGTCAGGGGGTTGAAAAACTGTTTTTT.

The chain links TRBV9 to TRBJ2-7; maybe TRBD2 (6 bases). Per the germline V gene, CDR1 is SGDLS and CDR2 is YYNGEE. With 1 base removed from V and 3 bases from J, the gap between germline ends came to 32 bases. The CDR3 extends over 21 amino acids. In DNA, the CDR3 is TGTGCCAGCAGCGTAAACCCCGTCACAGGAGGGTATGGATTAATGATCTACGAGCAGTACGTC. Translation gives CASSVNPVTGGYGLMIYEQYV.

The V gene is TRBV19, the J gene TRBJ1-5, with D perhaps matching TRBD1 (5 bases). Germline-derived CDR1 and CDR2 are LNHDA and SQIVND (reference sequence). The CDR3 has 16 residues. Trimming pared 6 bases from V and 3 bases from J, leaving 18 bases between. Here the CDR3 reads CASRTQGGRDNQPQHF. In nucleotides, the CDR3 is TGTGCCAGTAGAACTCAGGGAGGACGGGACAATCAGCCCCAGCATTTT.

The chain couples TRBV6-5 to TRBJ2-4, with no clear D. Germline V gene lookup returns CDR1 MNHEY and CDR2 SVGAGI. Trimming pared 5 bases from V and 8 bases from J, leaving 13 bases between. This CDR3 is 13 amino acids long. The CDR3 here is CASSVQDTDIQYF. The CDR3, as DNA: TGTGCCAGCAGTGTCCAAGACACGGACATTCAGTACTTC.

This clone was seen a handful of times. This chain joins TRBV5-1 and TRBJ2-1, with 14 bases identical to TRBD2. The J segment lost 8 bases and the V segment lost 0 bases, leaving 4 bases of the junction unmatched. CDR3 length: 16 residues. Looked up from germline, CDR1 is SGHRS and CDR2 is YFSETQ. CDR3 region: CASSLGGLAGVDEQFF. DNA of the CDR3: TGCGCCAGCAGCTTGGGGGGACTAGCGGGAGTCGATGAGCAGTTCTTC.

As DNA, the CDR3 is TGTGCCAGCAGCCCGGGGGGAGGGAATCAGCCCCAGCATTTT. Residues: CASSPGGGNQPQHF. V gene TRBV7-9 combines with J gene TRBJ1-5; TRBD1 might be the D (5 bases). V was pared by 5 bases and J by 4 bases, with 12 bases between. The CDR3 covers 14 residues. The germline V gene has CDR1 SEHNR and CDR2 FQNEAQ (reference sequence). The variable domain in full, completed from reference TRBV7-9 and TRBJ1-5, reads DTGVSQNPRHKITKRGQNVTFRCDPISEHNRLYWYRQTLGQGPEFLTYFQNEAQLEKSRLLSDRFSAERPKGSFSTLEIQRTEQGDSAMYLCASSPGGGNQPQHFGDGTRLSIL.

The chain has TRBV6-5 and TRBJ1-1; TRBD1 matches at 8 bases. CDR1 MNHEY and CDR2 SVGAGI come from the germline V gene. CDR3 size: 14 residues. J was trimmed by 1 base and V by 2 bases; bases with no gene match: 0. DNA for the CDR3: TGTGCCAGCAGTTACGGACAGGGGAACACTGAAGCTTTCTTT. This sequence encodes CASSYGQGNTEAFF.

The chain links TRBV10-2 to TRBJ2-7; TRBD2 matches at 15 bases. The trim removed 3 bases at V and 5 bases at J, leaving 8 bases unmatched. The germline V gene has CDR1 WSHSY and CDR2 SAAADI. This CDR3 is 17 amino acids long. CDR3 nucleotides: TGCGCCAGCAGTGAATCCTTGGGACTAGCGGGAGGAGACGAGCAGTACGTC. As protein: CASSESLGLAGGDEQYV.

V and J are TRBV30 and TRBJ2-7; 7 bases are shared with TRBD1. The CDR3 sequence is 14 residues long. J gave up 6 bases and V 0 bases, and 8 bases lay outside the gene matches. Looked up from germline, CDR1 is GTSNPN and CDR2 is SVGIG (reference sequence). CDR3 sequence reads: CAWSVGIAGGEQYV. CDR3 DNA sequence: TGTGCCTGGAGTGTCGGGATTGCAGGGGGCGAGCAGTACGTC.

V and J are TRBV19 and TRBJ1-5; TRBD1 aligns across 7 bases. The germline gives CDR1 LNHDA, CDR2 SQIVND (reference sequence). CDR3 length: 13 residues. V shed 7 bases and J 7 bases; nucleotides not matched to a gene: 7. Written as DNA, the CDR3 is TGTGCCAGTACCCTACAGGGGTTCCAGCCCCAGCATTTT. This sequence encodes CASTLQGFQPQHF.

This chain connects TRBV18 to TRBJ1-5; 7 bases are a match to TRBD1. CDR3 length equals 16 residues. Unmatched junction bases numbered 8, after V lost 6 bases and J lost 0 bases. CDR1 and CDR2 (germline): KGHSH, LQKENI. In DNA, the CDR3 is TGTGCCAGCTCTCCAGGACAGGTTGATAGCAATCAGCCCCAGCATTTT. Amino acids: CASSPGQVDSNQPQHF.

This clone was seen more than once but under ten times. The CDR3: CASSPTGGGFEQYV. CDR3 sequence (DNA): TGCGCCAGCAGCCCGACAGGTGGAGGCTTCGAGCAGTACGTC. This rearrangement joins TRBV5-1 to TRBJ2-7; D may be TRBD1 (6 bases). Germline V gene data show CDR1 as SGHRS and CDR2 as YFSETQ. Trimming took off 4 bases at V and 6 bases at J, with 17 bases between the two ends. CDR3 size: 14 residues.

The rearrangement uses TRBV19 and TRBJ2-3; 7 bases line up with TRBD2. The CDR3 runs 15 residues. CDR1 and CDR2 from the germline V gene are LNHDA and SQIVND (reference sequence). V dropped 3 bases and J dropped 3; count of bases not matched to a gene: 6. The CDR3 loop reads CASSIGGSRTDTQYF. The CDR3 region has the DNA TGTGCCAGTAGTATCGGGGGGAGCAGGACAGATACGCAGTATTTT.

V gene TRBV28 combines with J gene TRBJ1-2; 7 nucleotides line up with TRBD1. Germline CDR1 reads MDHEN; CDR2 reads SYDVKM. The CDR3 sequence is 16 residues long. The V segment lost 6 bases and the J segment 6 bases; nucleotides outside the gene matches: 16. As DNA, the CDR3 is TGTGCCAGCAGAGATACCGAAACAGGGGCAGTAAATGGCTACACCTTC. Amino acids: CASRDTETGAVNGYTF.

This chain connects TRBV5-6 to TRBJ2-1; 7 nucleotides align to TRBD1. Germline assignment: CDR1 SGHDT and CDR2 YYEEEE. This CDR3 is 15 amino acids long. After removal of 6 bases from V and 5 bases from J, the junction contained 11 bases not matched to a gene. CDR3 sequence: CASTATDRADNEQFF. CDR3 coding DNA: TGTGCCAGCACCGCGACAGACAGGGCCGACAATGAGCAGTTCTTC.

The chain is built from TRBV30 and TRBJ1-1, with D possibly being TRBD1 (6 bases). Germline CDR1 is GTSNPN and CDR2 is SVGIG (reference sequence). Between the trimmed V and J ends, which lost 8 bases and 4 bases, there was a span of 14 bases. CDR3 size: 12 residues. The CDR3 region is CALHRAATEAFF. CDR3 in DNA: TGTGCCCTTCACAGGGCGGCCACTGAAGCTTTCTTT.

The V gene is TRBV19, the J gene TRBJ2-3; TRBD2 is a possible D gene (7 bases). The V and J ends lost 2 bases and 4 bases respectively, with 10 bases between them. Germline V lookup: CDR1 LNHDA, CDR2 SQIVND (reference sequence). This CDR3 has 14 residues. The CDR3 nucleotides read TGTGCCAGTAGTATAAAAGGGGGGGCAGATACGCAGTATTTT. Amino acid sequence: CASSIKGGADTQYF.

This clone showed up just a few times. This chain uses TRBV25-1 with TRBJ2-1; 13 bases align to TRBD2. Losses at the gene ends were 6 bases for V and 5 bases for J; bases not matched to a gene: 13. The CDR3 sequence is 18 residues long. From germline, CDR1 is MGHDK and CDR2 SYGVNS. The CDR3: CASSGGLAGPAPHNEQFF. CDR3 bases: TGTGCCAGCAGCGGGGGACTAGCGGGACCCGCCCCCCACAATGAGCAGTTCTTC.

V is TRBV6-1 and J is TRBJ2-7, with D possibly matching TRBD1 (5 bases). V shed 0 bases and J shed 0 bases, with 12 bases lying between them. Germline V lookup: CDR1 MNHNS, CDR2 SASEGT. The CDR3 sequence is 16 residues long. The CDR3 region has the DNA TGTGCCAGCAGTGAAGCGTGGGGCCAAAGCTCCTACGAGCAGTACGTC. This codes for CASSEAWGQSSYEQYV.